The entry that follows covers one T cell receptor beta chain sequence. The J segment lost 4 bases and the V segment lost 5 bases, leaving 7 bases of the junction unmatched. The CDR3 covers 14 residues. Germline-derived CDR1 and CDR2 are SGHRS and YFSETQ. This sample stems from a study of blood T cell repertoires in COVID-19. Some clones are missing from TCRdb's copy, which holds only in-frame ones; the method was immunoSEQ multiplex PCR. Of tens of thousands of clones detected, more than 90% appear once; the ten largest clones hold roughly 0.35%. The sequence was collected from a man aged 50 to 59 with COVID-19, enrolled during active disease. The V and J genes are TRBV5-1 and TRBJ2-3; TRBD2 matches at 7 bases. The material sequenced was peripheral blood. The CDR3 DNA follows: TGCGCCAGCAGTGAGCCTAGCGGATCAGATACGCAGTATTTT. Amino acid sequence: CASSEPSGSDTQYF.